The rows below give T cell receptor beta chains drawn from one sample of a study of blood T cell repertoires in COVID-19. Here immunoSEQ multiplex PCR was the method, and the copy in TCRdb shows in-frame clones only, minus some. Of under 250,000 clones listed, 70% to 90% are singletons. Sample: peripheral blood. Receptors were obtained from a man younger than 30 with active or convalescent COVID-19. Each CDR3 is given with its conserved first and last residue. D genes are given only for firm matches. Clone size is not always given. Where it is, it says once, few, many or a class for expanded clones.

CDR3: CASSQVSSGAGGEQFF
DNA: TGTGCCAGCAGCCAAGTTTCGAGCGGGGCGGGGGGCGAGCAGTTCTTC
V: TRBV4-2
size: NA
D: TRBD2
J: TRBJ2-1

CDR3: CASSPGTGHGYTF
DNA: TGTGCCAGCAGCCCCGGGACAGGGCATGGCTACACCTTC
V: TRBV7-9
size: NA
D: TRBD1
J: TRBJ1-2

CDR3: CASSDIGGAAGELFF
DNA: TGTGCCAGTAGCGATATAGGAGGGGCGGCCGGGGAGCTGTTTTTT
V: TRBV19
size: once
D: NA
J: TRBJ2-2

CDR3: CASSLFAYEQYF
DNA: TGTGCCAGCAGTTTATTTGCGTACGAGCAGTACTTC
V: TRBV12-3/TRBV12-4
size: NA
D: NA
J: TRBJ2-7

CDR3: CASSYSPDRVGYGYTF
DNA: TGTGCCAGCAGTTACTCCCCGGACAGAGTAGGCTATGGCTACACCTTC
V: TRBV6-6
size: NA
D: NA
J: TRBJ1-2

CDR3: CASSLSGALEKLFF
DNA: TGCGCCAGCAGCTTGTCAGGGGCCCTTGAAAAACTGTTTTTT
V: TRBV5-1
size: NA
D: NA
J: TRBJ1-4

CDR3: CASSLANQGTEAFF
DNA: TGTGCCAGCAGCTTGGCCAATCAGGGCACTGAAGCTTTCTTT
V: TRBV5-6
size: NA
D: NA
J: TRBJ1-1

CDR3: CASSHQRTGVGYTF
DNA: TGTGCCAGCAGCCACCAGAGGACAGGGGTTGGCTACACCTTC
V: TRBV11-2
size: NA
D: TRBD1
J: TRBJ1-2

CDR3: CASSPTSYNEQFF
DNA: TGTGCCAGCAGCCCAACATCCTACAATGAGCAGTTCTTC
V: TRBV5-6
size: NA
D: NA
J: TRBJ2-1

CDR3: CASSPRQGANYGYTF
DNA: TGCGCCAGCAGCCCCCGACAGGGTGCGAACTATGGCTACACCTTC
V: TRBV4-3
size: NA
D: TRBD1
J: TRBJ1-2

CDR3: CASSLWTLNYNEQFF
DNA: TGTGCCAGCTCCCTCTGGACTTTAAACTACAATGAGCAGTTCTTC
V: TRBV18
size: NA
D: NA
J: TRBJ2-1

CDR3: CASSLRTAGGNTEAFF
DNA: TGTGCCAGCAGCTTGAGGACGGCAGGAGGGAACACTGAAGCTTTCTTT
V: TRBV7-2
size: NA
D: NA
J: TRBJ1-1

CDR3: CASSLGGNEQFF
DNA: TGCGCCAGCAGCCTCGGGGGCAATGAGCAGTTCTTC
V: TRBV5-1
size: NA
D: NA
J: TRBJ2-1

CDR3: CASSPTSVAAKNIQYF
DNA: TGTGCCAGCAGCCCTACTAGCGTGGCGGCCAAAAACATTCAGTACTTC
V: TRBV7-2
size: NA
D: TRBD2
J: TRBJ2-4

CDR3: CASSLGQGSNYGYTF
DNA: TGTGCCAGCAGCTTAGGTCAGGGATCTAACTATGGCTACACCTTC
V: TRBV7-9
size: once
D: NA
J: TRBJ1-2

CDR3: CASSVRGQGLYSNQPQHF
DNA: TGTGCCAGCAGCGTTAGGGGACAGGGACTGTATAGCAATCAGCCCCAGCATTTT
V: TRBV9
size: few
D: TRBD1
J: TRBJ1-5

CDR3: CASSAQQGRNTEAFF
DNA: TGCGCCAGCAGTGCTCAACAGGGGAGGAACACTGAAGCTTTCTTT
V: TRBV10-2
size: NA
D: TRBD1
J: TRBJ1-1

CDR3: CASGLVIGTGIFGANVLTF
DNA: TGTGCTAGTGGTTTGGTAATAGGGACAGGGATTTTTGGGGCCAACGTCCTGACTTTC
V: TRBV12-5
size: NA
D: TRBD1
J: TRBJ2-6

CDR3: CASSPGRPPLHF
DNA: TGTGCCAGCAGCCCTGGGCGCCCACCCCTCCACTTT
V: TRBV7-9
size: NA
D: NA
J: TRBJ1-6

CDR3: CASSLDSVGGEKLFF
DNA: TGCGCCAGCAGCTTGGACTCTGTGGGAGGGGAAAAACTGTTTTTT
V: TRBV5-1
size: NA
D: NA
J: TRBJ1-4

CDR3: CASSGTGPRHEQYF
DNA: TGTGCCAGCTCAGGGACAGGGCCTCGGCACGAGCAGTACTTC
V: TRBV18
size: NA
D: TRBD1
J: TRBJ2-7

CDR3: CASSLILNYGYTF
DNA: TGCGCCAGCAGCTTGATCCTTAACTATGGCTACACCTTC
V: TRBV5-1
size: NA
D: NA
J: TRBJ1-2

CDR3: CASSLGGLETQYF
DNA: TGTGCCAGCAGTTTGGGCGGGTTAGAGACCCAGTACTTC
V: TRBV12-3/TRBV12-4
size: NA
D: NA
J: TRBJ2-5

CDR3: CASSLQGSYGYTF
DNA: TGTGCCAGCTCACTACAGGGTTCCTATGGCTACACCTTC
V: TRBV27
size: NA
D: NA
J: TRBJ1-2

CDR3: CASSPLAGVGETQYF
DNA: TGTGCCAGCAGCCCACTAGCGGGGGTTGGGGAGACCCAGTACTTC
V: TRBV14
size: few
D: TRBD2
J: TRBJ2-5

CDR3: CASSVLGQTTTGYTF
DNA: TGTGCCAGCAGTGTCCTGGGACAGACAACAACTGGCTACACCTTC
V: TRBV25-1
size: NA
D: TRBD1
J: TRBJ1-2

CDR3: CASSNLAGLTGNTIYF
DNA: TGTGCCAGTAGTAACCTCGCCGGGTTAACTGGAAACACCATATATTTT
V: TRBV19
size: NA
D: NA
J: TRBJ1-3

CDR3: CASSLRGLPGNTIYF
DNA: TGTGCCAGCAGCTTAAGGGGGCTCCCTGGAAACACCATATATTTT
V: TRBV5-5
size: NA
D: TRBD1
J: TRBJ1-3

CDR3: CASSFYLRATGELFF
DNA: TGTGCCAGCAGCTTTTATCTGAGGGCCACCGGGGAGCTGTTTTTT
V: TRBV7-9
size: NA
D: NA
J: TRBJ2-2

CDR3: CSASLAGVNHEQFF
DNA: TGCAGTGCTAGTCTAGCGGGAGTAAACCATGAGCAGTTCTTC
V: TRBV20-1
size: NA
D: TRBD2
J: TRBJ2-1

CDR3: CASSLMVGGFYNEQFF
DNA: TGCGCCAGCAGCCTCATGGTGGGGGGGTTCTACAATGAGCAGTTCTTC
V: TRBV5-1
size: NA
D: TRBD2
J: TRBJ2-1

CDR3: CASSPSPLGANYGYTF
DNA: TGTGCCAGCAGCCCTTCCCCCCTCGGGGCTAACTATGGCTACACCTTC
V: TRBV27
size: NA
D: NA
J: TRBJ1-2

CDR3: CASSQELGVHTEAFF
DNA: TGTGCCAGCAGTCAAGAATTAGGGGTGCACACTGAAGCTTTCTTT
V: TRBV2
size: NA
D: NA
J: TRBJ1-1

CDR3: CASSLGARVVQETQYF
DNA: TGTGCCAGCAGCTTAGGTGCCAGGGTCGTACAGGAGACCCAGTACTTC
V: TRBV7-6
size: NA
D: NA
J: TRBJ2-5

CDR3: CASRSLQGRNGYTF
DNA: TGTGCCAGCAGGTCCCTACAGGGGCGCAATGGCTACACCTTC
V: TRBV27
size: NA
D: TRBD1
J: TRBJ1-2

CDR3: CASSLGEGGSAEAFF
DNA: TGCGCCAGCAGCTTGGGAGAAGGGGGCTCCGCTGAAGCTTTCTTT
V: TRBV5-1
size: NA
D: TRBD1
J: TRBJ1-1

CDR3: CASSIVGQGSEQYF
DNA: TGTGCCAGTAGTATAGTGGGACAGGGTTCCGAGCAGTACTTC
V: TRBV19
size: NA
D: TRBD1
J: TRBJ2-7

CDR3: CASSLPGGQGSREQYF
DNA: TGTGCCAGCAGCTTGCCAGGAGGACAGGGGAGTAGGGAGCAGTACTTC
V: TRBV5-4
size: NA
D: TRBD1
J: TRBJ2-7

CDR3: CASSLTGSTQSFF
DNA: TGTGCCAGCAGCTTGACAGGGTCCACGCAATCTTTCTTT
V: TRBV5-4
size: NA
D: NA
J: TRBJ1-1

CDR3: CASSSTLYYEQYF
DNA: TGTGCCAGCAGTTCGACACTCTACTACGAGCAGTACTTC
V: TRBV6-6
size: NA
D: NA
J: TRBJ2-7

CDR3: CASSSDRGLRTEAFF
DNA: TGTGCCAGCAGCTCGGACAGGGGGCTAAGGACTGAAGCTTTCTTT
V: TRBV11-2
size: NA
D: TRBD1
J: TRBJ1-1

CDR3: CASSVESGGASETQYF
DNA: TGTGCCAGCAGCGTAGAAAGCGGGGGGGCTTCGGAGACCCAGTACTTC
V: TRBV9
size: NA
D: TRBD2
J: TRBJ2-5

CDR3: CASSPWGEGANYEQYF
DNA: TGTGCCAGCAGCCCATGGGGGGAAGGGGCCAACTACGAGCAGTACTTC
V: TRBV7-2
size: NA
D: NA
J: TRBJ2-7

CDR3: CASRRLAGGPGELFF
DNA: TGTGCCAGCAGGAGACTAGCGGGAGGGCCTGGGGAGCTGTTTTTT
V: TRBV28
size: NA
D: TRBD2
J: TRBJ2-2

CDR3: CASNEGFSYNEQFF
DNA: TGTGCCAGTAATGAGGGATTTTCCTACAATGAGCAGTTCTTC
V: TRBV19
size: few
D: NA
J: TRBJ2-1

CDR3: CATSDPRTGVVGNQPQHF
DNA: TGTGCCACCAGTGATCCTCGGACAGGGGTGGTTGGCAATCAGCCCCAGCATTTT
V: TRBV24-1
size: NA
D: TRBD1
J: TRBJ1-5

CDR3: CASSLPGKGAFYEQYF
DNA: TGTGCCAGCAGCCTCCCCGGGAAGGGGGCTTTCTACGAGCAGTACTTC
V: TRBV28
size: NA
D: TRBD1
J: TRBJ2-7